This T cell receptor (beta chain) came from a study of blood T cell repertoires in COVID-19. About the research overall: Italy, Spain and the United States were the sources of the convalescent and acute COVID-19 samples. T cells, B-cell-depleted T cells, or PBMCs supplied cDNA or gDNA.

Trimming removed 1 base from V and 2 bases from J; junction bases left unmatched: 2. The CDR3 loop spans 15 amino acids. CDR1 is SGHNT and CDR2 is YENEEA in the germline V gene. Original analysis: Reference gene primer amplification gave estimated nucleated cell counts. TCRdb's table, derived via immunoSEQ multiplex PCR, lists solely in-frame clones and lacks some. V and J calls and clone size are those listed in that table; D and trimming were worked out from the DNA. Counted here are about 280,000 clones, approximately 90% occurring once; the ten biggest clones make up approximately 4.3%. Specimen: peripheral blood. This TCR came from a man aged 40-50 years with acute or convalescent COVID-19. The rearrangement links TRBV11-3 to TRBJ2-3; 8 bases line up with TRBD2. The CDR3: CASSLAGGPTDTQYF. DNA of the CDR3: TGTGCCAGCAGCTTAGCGGGGGGGCCCACAGATACGCAGTATTTT.